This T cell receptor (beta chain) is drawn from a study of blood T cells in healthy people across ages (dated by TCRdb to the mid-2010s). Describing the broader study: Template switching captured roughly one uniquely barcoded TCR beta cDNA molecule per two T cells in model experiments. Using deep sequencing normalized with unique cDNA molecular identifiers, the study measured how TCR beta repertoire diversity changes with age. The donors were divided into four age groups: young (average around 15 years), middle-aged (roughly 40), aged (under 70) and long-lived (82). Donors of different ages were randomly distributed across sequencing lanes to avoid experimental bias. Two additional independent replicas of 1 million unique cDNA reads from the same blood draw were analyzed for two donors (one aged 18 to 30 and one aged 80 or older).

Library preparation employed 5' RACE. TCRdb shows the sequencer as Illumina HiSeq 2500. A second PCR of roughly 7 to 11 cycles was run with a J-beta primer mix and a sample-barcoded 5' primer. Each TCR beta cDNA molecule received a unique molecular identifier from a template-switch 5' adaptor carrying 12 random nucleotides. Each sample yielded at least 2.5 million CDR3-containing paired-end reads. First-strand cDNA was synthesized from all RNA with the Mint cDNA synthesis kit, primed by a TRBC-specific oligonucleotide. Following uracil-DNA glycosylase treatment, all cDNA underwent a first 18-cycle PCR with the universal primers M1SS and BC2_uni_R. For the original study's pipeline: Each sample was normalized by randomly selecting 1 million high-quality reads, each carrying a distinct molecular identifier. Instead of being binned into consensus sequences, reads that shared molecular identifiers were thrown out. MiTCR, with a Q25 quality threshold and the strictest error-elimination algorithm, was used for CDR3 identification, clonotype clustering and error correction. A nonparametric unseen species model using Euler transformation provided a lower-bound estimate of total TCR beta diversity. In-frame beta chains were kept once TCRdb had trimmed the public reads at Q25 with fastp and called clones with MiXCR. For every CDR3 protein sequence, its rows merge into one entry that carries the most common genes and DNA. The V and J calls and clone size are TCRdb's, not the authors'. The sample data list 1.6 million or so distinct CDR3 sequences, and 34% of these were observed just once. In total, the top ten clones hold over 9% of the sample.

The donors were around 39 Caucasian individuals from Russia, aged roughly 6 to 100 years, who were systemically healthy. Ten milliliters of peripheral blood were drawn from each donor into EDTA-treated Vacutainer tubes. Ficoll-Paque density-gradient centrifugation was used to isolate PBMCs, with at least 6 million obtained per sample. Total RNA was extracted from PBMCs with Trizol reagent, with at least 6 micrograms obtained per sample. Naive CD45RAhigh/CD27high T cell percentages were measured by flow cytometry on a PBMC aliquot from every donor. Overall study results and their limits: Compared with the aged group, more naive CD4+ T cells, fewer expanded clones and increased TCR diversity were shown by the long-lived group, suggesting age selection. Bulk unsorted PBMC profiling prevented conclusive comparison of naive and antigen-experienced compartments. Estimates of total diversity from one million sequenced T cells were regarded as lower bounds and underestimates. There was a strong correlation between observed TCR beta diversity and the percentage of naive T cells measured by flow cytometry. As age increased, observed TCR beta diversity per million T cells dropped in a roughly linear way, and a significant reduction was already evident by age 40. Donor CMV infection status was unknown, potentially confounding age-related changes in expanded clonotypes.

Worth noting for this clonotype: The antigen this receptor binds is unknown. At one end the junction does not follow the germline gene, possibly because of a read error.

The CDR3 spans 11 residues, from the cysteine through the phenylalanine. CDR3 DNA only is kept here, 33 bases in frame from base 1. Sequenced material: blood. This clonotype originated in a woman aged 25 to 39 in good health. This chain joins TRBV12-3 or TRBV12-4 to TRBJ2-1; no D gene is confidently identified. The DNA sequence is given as TGTACCAGCACCCTAGACAATGAGCAGTTCTTC. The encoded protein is CTSTLDNEQFF.